A selection of T cell receptor beta chains follows, all from one sample in a study of blood T cell repertoires in COVID-19. Repertoires were generated with immunoSEQ multiplex PCR, while TCRdb's copy carries only in-frame clones and drops some. The sample lists approximately 100,000 clones; roughly 82% were seen once. Sequencing input: peripheral blood. Receptors originate from a human donor in a cohort sampled during active COVID-19. CDR3s leave out the opening cysteine and the closing phenylalanine or tryptophan. Clone size, where shown, is once, few, many, or a class for clones that have expanded.

V gene: TRBV19
J gene: TRBJ2-2
clone size: medium-sized
CDR3 protein: ASSTRVGTSGSNTGELF

V gene: TRBV11-2
J gene: TRBJ2-7
clone size: NA
CDR3 protein: ASKKRPGTGVRVSYEQY

V gene: TRBV5-1
J gene: TRBJ1-4
clone size: NA
CDR3 protein: ASSGLNEKLF

V gene: TRBV28
J gene: TRBJ1-5
clone size: NA
CDR3 protein: ASSGLGQGEGQPQH

V gene: TRBV4-2
J gene: TRBJ2-7
clone size: few
CDR3 protein: ASSQVSRTGTSYEQY

V gene: TRBV2
J gene: TRBJ1-2
clone size: NA
CDR3 protein: ASSEPGRTGVLYGYT

V gene: TRBV5-6
J gene: TRBJ2-7
clone size: NA
CDR3 protein: ASSLEVNSPDEQY

V gene: TRBV19
J gene: TRBJ1-5
clone size: few
CDR3 protein: ASSKGAASNQPQH

V gene: TRBV4-3
J gene: TRBJ1-6
clone size: NA
CDR3 protein: ASSQDSGGRHNSPLH

V gene: TRBV27
J gene: TRBJ2-7
clone size: NA
CDR3 protein: ASSLFGGRSYEQY

V gene: TRBV4-1
J gene: TRBJ2-1
clone size: NA
CDR3 protein: ASSRPGQGSEQF

V gene: TRBV14
J gene: TRBJ2-2
clone size: NA
CDR3 protein: ASSQWPARARGAGELF

V gene: TRBV6-6
J gene: TRBJ2-5
clone size: NA
CDR3 protein: ASSRPQQETQY

V gene: TRBV5-1
J gene: TRBJ1-4
clone size: NA
CDR3 protein: ASSGTGTEKLF

V gene: TRBV28
J gene: TRBJ2-4
clone size: NA
CDR3 protein: ASSLTGGKNIQY

V gene: TRBV27
J gene: TRBJ2-7
clone size: NA
CDR3 protein: ASSLNRGLHEQY

V gene: TRBV28
J gene: TRBJ1-4
clone size: NA
CDR3 protein: ASKSATNEKLF

V gene: TRBV11-2
J gene: TRBJ1-1
clone size: NA
CDR3 protein: ASSPRGGMNTEAF